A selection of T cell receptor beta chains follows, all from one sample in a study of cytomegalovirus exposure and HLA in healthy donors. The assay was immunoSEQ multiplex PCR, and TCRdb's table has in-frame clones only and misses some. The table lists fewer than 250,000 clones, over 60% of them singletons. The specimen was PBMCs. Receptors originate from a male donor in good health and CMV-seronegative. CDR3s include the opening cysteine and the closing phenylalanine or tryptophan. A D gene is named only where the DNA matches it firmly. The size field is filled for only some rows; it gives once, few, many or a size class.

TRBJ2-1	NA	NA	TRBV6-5	TGTGCCAGCAGGTCCCTAGCCCGGTTAGACGATGAGCAGTTCTTC	CASRSLARLDDEQFF
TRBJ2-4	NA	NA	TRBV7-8	TGTGCCAGCAGCGCACTAGTACGCGAAGCCAAAAACATTCAGTACTTC	CASSALVREAKNIQYF
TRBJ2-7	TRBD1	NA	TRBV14	TGTGCCAGCAGAACCGGGACAGGGGCCTACGAGCAGTACTTC	CASRTGTGAYEQYF
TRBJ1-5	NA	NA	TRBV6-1	TGTGCCAGCAGTGGACACAGGAGTCAAAATCAGCCCCAGCATTTT	CASSGHRSQNQPQHF
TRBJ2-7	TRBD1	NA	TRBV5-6	TGTGCCAGCAGCTTGTCCGGGACAGGGGGCCCGGGGGCCGAGCAGTACTTC	CASSLSGTGGPGAEQYF
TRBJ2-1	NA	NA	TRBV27	TGTGCCAGCAGTTTATCGGGCTACCAGAATGAGCAGTTCTTC	CASSLSGYQNEQFF
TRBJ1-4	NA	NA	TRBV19	TGTGCCAGTAGTATGGGCAGGGTTAGCGAAAAACTGTTTTTT	CASSMGRVSEKLFF
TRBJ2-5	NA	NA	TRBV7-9	TGTGCCAGCAGCTTACCCGTGACAGAGTACCAAGAGACCCAGTACTTC	CASSLPVTEYQETQYF
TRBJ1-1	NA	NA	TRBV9	TGTGCCAGCAGCGTAGGGAGTATGAACACTGAAGCTTTCTTT	CASSVGSMNTEAFF
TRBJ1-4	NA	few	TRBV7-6	TGTGCCAGCAGCCCTAACCCTCCCGGGGTCGGTGAAAAACTGTTTTTT	CASSPNPPGVGEKLFF
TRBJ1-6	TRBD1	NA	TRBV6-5	TGTGCCAGCAGTACAGGGGCAAGCTCACCCCTCCACTTT	CASSTGASSPLHF
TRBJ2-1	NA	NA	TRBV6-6	TGTGCCAGCAGTTTGGACTCTTCGTACAATGAGCAGTTCTTC	CASSLDSSYNEQFF
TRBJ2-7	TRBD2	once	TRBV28	TGTGCCAGCAGTCCCCCGGGGCGGGAGGGGACCTACGAGCAGTACTTC	CASSPPGREGTYEQYF
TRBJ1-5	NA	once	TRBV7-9	TGTGCCAGCAGCCGCACAATGACAGGCGTTAGCAATCAGCCCCAGCATTTT	CASSRTMTGVSNQPQHF
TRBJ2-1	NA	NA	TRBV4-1	TGCGCCAGCAGCCAAGTTGGGAGAAGGTCCTACAATGAGCAGTTCTTC	CASSQVGRRSYNEQFF